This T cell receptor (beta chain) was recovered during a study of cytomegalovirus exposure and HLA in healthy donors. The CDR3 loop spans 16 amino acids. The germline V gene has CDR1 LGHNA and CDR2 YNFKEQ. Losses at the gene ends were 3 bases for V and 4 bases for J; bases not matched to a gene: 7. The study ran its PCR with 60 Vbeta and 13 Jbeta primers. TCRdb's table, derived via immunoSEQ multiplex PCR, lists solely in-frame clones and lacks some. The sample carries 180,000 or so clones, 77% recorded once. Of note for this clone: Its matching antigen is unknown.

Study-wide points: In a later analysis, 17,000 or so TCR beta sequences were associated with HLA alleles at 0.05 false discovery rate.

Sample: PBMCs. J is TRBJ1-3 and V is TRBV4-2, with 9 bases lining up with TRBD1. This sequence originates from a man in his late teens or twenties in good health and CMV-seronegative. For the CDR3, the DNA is TGTGCCAGCAGCCAGGAACACAGGGGGCCAGGAAACACCATATATTTT. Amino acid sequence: CASSQEHRGPGNTIYF.